What follows are 13 T cell receptor beta chains derived from one specimen sequenced in a study of CD8+CD57+ T cells in acquired aplastic anemia. Investigators profiled TCR beta VDJ and CDR3 from genomic DNA template. TCRdb re-called the reads through MiXCR, storing one row per CDR3 protein. The table records 200,000 or so distinct CDR3 sequences, roughly 53% of them present only once. Before being chosen for sequencing, patients had shown CD8+CD57+ cell expansion by flow cytometry. Sequenced sample: sorted CD4+, CD8+, or CD8+CD57+ T cells (not recorded which) from PBMCs. The receptors here all came from a human donor with aplastic anemia.

V is TRBV15 and J is TRBJ1-4, with 11 nucleotides matching TRBD1. Trimming at V came to 2 bases and at J to 2 bases, leaving 7 bases not matched to a gene. The CDR3 loop spans 18 amino acids. Germline CDR1 reads LNHNV; CDR2 reads YYDKDF (reference sequence). The CDR3, as DNA: TGTGCCACCAGCAGACCCGGGACAGGGGGTCGGACTAATGAAAAACTGTTTTTT. Translating it yields CATSRPGTGGRTNEKLFF.

The rearrangement links TRBV15 to TRBJ1-5; D is uncertain. The CDR3 contains 14 residues. V shed 1 base and J shed 3 bases, with 7 bases lying between them. Germline V CDR1 and CDR2: LNHNV, YYDKDF (reference sequence). The CDR3 is CATSRGFFNQPQHF. DNA for the CDR3: TGTGCCACCAGCAGAGGGTTTTTCAATCAGCCCCAGCATTTT.

The V gene is TRBV29-1, the J gene TRBJ2-1; 11 bases are shared with TRBD1. Germline V gene lookup returns CDR1 SQVTM and CDR2 ANQGSEA. The CDR3 contains 12 residues. V shed 7 bases, J shed 8 bases, and the junction held 4 bases outside the gene matches. The CDR3 region has the DNA TGCAGCGCAAGGACAGGGGGCGATGAGCAGTTCTTC. It translates to CSARTGGDEQFF.

This clonotype has at least ten counts. The genes are TRBV5-4 and TRBJ2-3, with 8 bases identical to TRBD1. The J segment lost 0 bases and the V segment lost 3 bases, leaving 6 bases of the junction unmatched. The CDR3 covers 16 residues. The V gene's germline CDR1 is SGHNT and CDR2 YYREEE (reference sequence). DNA of the CDR3: TGTGCCAGCAGCTCCTCAACAGGGGGTAGCACAGATACGCAGTATTTT. Encoded protein: CASSSSTGGSTDTQYF. Supplemented by reference TRBV5-4 and TRBJ2-3, the full variable domain reads ETGVTQSPTHLIKTRGQQVTLRCSSQSGHNTVSWYQQALGQGPQFIFQYYREEENGRGNFPPRFSGLQFPNYSSELNVNALELDDSALYLCASSSSTGGSTDTQYFGPGTRLTVL.

In this sample, this clonotype turned up many times. The chain recombines TRBV27 with TRBJ2-6, with D possibly being TRBD1 (6 bases). V lost 4 bases and J lost 0, with 16 bases in between. The germline V gene encodes CDR1 MNHEY and CDR2 SMNVEV (reference sequence). The CDR3 spans 18 residues. The CDR3 here is CASSSTGTWGSGANVLTF. CDR3 nucleotide sequence: TGTGCCAGCAGTTCAACCGGGACATGGGGCTCTGGGGCCAACGTCCTGACTTTC.

V is TRBV11-2 and J is TRBJ2-3; D perhaps matches TRBD1 (6 bases). CDR1 and CDR2 (germline): SGHAT, FQNNGV. Trimming removed 1 base from V and 2 bases from J, with 13 bases in between. The CDR3 spans 16 residues. CDR3 sequence: CASSLGDRLLTDTQYF. Here the CDR3 DNA reads TGTGCCAGCAGCTTAGGAGACAGGCTTCTCACAGATACGCAGTATTTT. The entire variable domain, with the rest obtained from reference TRBV11-2 and TRBJ2-3, is as follows: EAGVAQSPRYKIIEKRQSVAFWCNPISGHATLYWYQQILGQGPKLLIQFQNNGVVDDSQLPKDRFSAERLKGVDSTLKIQPAKLEDSAVYLCASSLGDRLLTDTQYFGPGTRLTVL.

This clonotype came up many times. The rearrangement uses TRBV5-8 and TRBJ1-1; 9 nucleotides line up with TRBD1. The CDR3 is made up of 14 amino acids. V was clipped by 2 bases and J by 8 bases; unmatched bases: 7. CDR1 and CDR2 from the germline V gene are SGHTS and YDEGEE. The CDR3 reads CASSLGDRVREAFF. CDR3 bases: TGTGCCAGCAGCTTAGGGGACAGGGTAAGAGAAGCTTTCTTT.

About this clonotype itself: A read error is possible here, since a much larger clone lies one base away. The V and J genes are TRBV6-6 and TRBJ1-1, with 9 bases fitting TRBD1. There are 16 residues in the CDR3. V dropped 5 bases and J dropped 0; count of bases not matched to a gene: 7. The germline V gene encodes CDR1 MNHNY and CDR2 SVGAGI (reference sequence). The CDR3 sequence is CASSHGTGWMNTEAFF. The CDR3 nucleotides read TGTGCCAGCAGTCACGGGACAGGGTGGATGAACACTGAAGCTTTCTTT.

Comments on this clonotype: A much more abundant neighbour one base away suggests this may be a read error. This chain joins TRBV6-6 and TRBJ2-7; 10 bases line up with TRBD1. Looked up from germline, CDR1 is MNHNY and CDR2 is SVGAGI (reference sequence). The length of the CDR3 is 14 residues. V was pared by 6 bases and J by 8 bases, with 10 bases of the junction left unmatched. CDR3 protein: CASRPGQGIHKQYF. The DNA for the CDR3 is TGTGCCAGCAGACCGGGACAGGGGATCCACAAGCAGTACTTC.

Regarding this clonotype: A much larger clone differs from this one at a single base, so this may be a read error. The CDR3 protein is CAGSLRQRSPVDPNTGELFF. Here the CDR3 DNA reads TGTGCCGGCAGCTTAAGACAGAGATCCCCAGTGGACCCCAACACCGGGGAGCTGTTTTTT. The chain couples TRBV7-8 to TRBJ2-2; D is perhaps TRBD1 (5 bases). Germline values: CDR1 SGHVS, CDR2 FQNEAQ. The CDR3 totals 20 residues.

This clonotype was counted many times. The rearrangement links TRBV7-9 to TRBJ2-5; 8 nucleotides match TRBD2. The CDR3 covers 16 residues. CDR1 SEHNR and CDR2 FQNEAQ come from the germline V gene (reference sequence). V lost 3 bases and J lost 2; bases outside the gene matches: 8. The CDR3 DNA reads TGTGCCAGCAGCTTCACGGGGGGGCCTAGGCAAGAGACCCAGTACTTC. It is translated as CASSFTGGPRQETQYF.

This clonotype was detected ten times or more. The J gene is TRBJ1-1, the V gene TRBV5-4; D is unresolved. This CDR3 has 14 amino acids. The V gene lost 0 bases and the J gene lost 4 bases, with 10 bases spanning the gap. CDR1 is SGHNT, CDR2 YYREEE, per germline (reference sequence). The CDR3 DNA follows: TGTGCCAGCAGCTTGGGGGGAGGGCGCACTGAAGCTTTCTTT. It is translated as CASSLGGGRTEAFF.

This chain connects TRBV5-1 to TRBJ2-1; 10 bases map to TRBD1. CDR3 length: 15 amino acids. Germline V gene lookup returns CDR1 SGHRS and CDR2 YFSETQ. The V segment lost 0 bases and the J segment 5 bases; nucleotides outside the gene matches: 2. CDR3 DNA sequence: TGCGCCAGCAGCTTGGGACAGGGGGCCAACAATGAGCAGTTCTTC. Its protein is CASSLGQGANNEQFF.